The clone carrying this T cell receptor beta chain was picked up many times. Its matching antigen is unknown. The sample originates from a study of regulatory T cells in long-lasting Graves disease. Study findings and constraints: What was studied was peripheral blood only, and not thyroid tissue.

To make TCR beta libraries, researchers used iRepertoire HTBI primers and Arm-PCR of CDR3 regions. In the source study's methods: Identified segments across samples numbered some 62 TRBV and about 15 TRBJ. A single record per CDR3 protein comes from TCRdb applying MiXCR to the multiplex PCR reads. For this entry, the V and J calls and clone size follow TCRdb and not the study's own pipeline. The sample lists under 300,000 distinct CDR3 sequences; around 21% were seen once. Stated time point: newly diagnosed GD, antithyroid drugs for less than 3 months. RNA extracted from PBMCs served as the sequencing template. Patients all came to the study from an endocrinology department in Xi'an, China. A roughly 10-milliliter sample of peripheral blood was drawn into EDTA tubes. The sequence derives from a female donor with Graves disease. The material was peripheral blood mononuclear cells (PBMCs), obtained at new diagnosis, from a patient treated with antithyroid drugs.

DNA for the CDR3: TGTGCCAGCAGTCCGAACATTAGGGGGACTGAAGCTTTCTTT. Amino acids: CASSPNIRGTEAFF. The chain has TRBV11-3 and TRBJ1-1; D may be TRBD1 (6 bases). Germline values: CDR1 SGHNT, CDR2 YENEEA. Trimming stripped 6 bases from V and 5 bases from J, with 16 bases between. The CDR3 runs 14 residues. Full variable domain (remainder filled in from reference TRBV11-3 and TRBJ1-1): EAGVVQSPRYKIIEKKQPVAFWCNPISGHNTLYWYLQNLGQGPELLIRYENEEAVDDSQLPKDRFSAERLKGVDSTLKIQPAELGDSAVYLCASSPNIRGTEAFFGQGTRLTVV.